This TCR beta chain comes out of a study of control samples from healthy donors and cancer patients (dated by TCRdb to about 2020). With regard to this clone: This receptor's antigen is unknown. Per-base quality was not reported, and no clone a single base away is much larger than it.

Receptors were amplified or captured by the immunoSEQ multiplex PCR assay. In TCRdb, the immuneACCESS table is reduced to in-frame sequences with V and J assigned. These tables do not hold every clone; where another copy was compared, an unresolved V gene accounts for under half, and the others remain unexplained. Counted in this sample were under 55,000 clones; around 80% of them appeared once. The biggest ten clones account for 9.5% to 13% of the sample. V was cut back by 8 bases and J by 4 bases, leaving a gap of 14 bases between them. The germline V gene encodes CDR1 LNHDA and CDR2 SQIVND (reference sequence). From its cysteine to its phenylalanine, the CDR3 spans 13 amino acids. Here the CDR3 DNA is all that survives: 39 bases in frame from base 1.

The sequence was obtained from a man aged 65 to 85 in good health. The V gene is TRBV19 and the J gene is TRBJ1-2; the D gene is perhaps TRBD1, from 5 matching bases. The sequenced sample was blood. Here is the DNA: TGTGCCAGTGTGGGCAGAAGGGGCTATGGCTACACCTTC. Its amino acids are CASVGRRGYGYTF.